This T cell receptor (beta chain) was captured in a study of T cell responses to AZD1222 COVID-19 vaccine. The CDR3 contains 14 residues. Deletions cut 4 bases from V and 8 bases from J, with 17 bases between. Germline V CDR1 and CDR2: MNHNY, SVGAGI (reference sequence). Produced via immunoSEQ multiplex PCR; TCRdb's table is partial and in-frame only. The table shows about 110,000 clones, with around 87% occurring only once. This clone appeared a few times. The starting material was peripheral blood, obtained 28 days after the second AZD1222 dose. This TCR came from an adult who received the AZD1222 COVID-19 vaccine. The V and J genes are TRBV6-6 and TRBJ1-2; unclear D gene. Here the CDR3 DNA reads TGTGCCAGCAGTTGGGTTAAGGACCTGGTCGGCTACACCTTC. Residues: CASSWVKDLVGYTF.